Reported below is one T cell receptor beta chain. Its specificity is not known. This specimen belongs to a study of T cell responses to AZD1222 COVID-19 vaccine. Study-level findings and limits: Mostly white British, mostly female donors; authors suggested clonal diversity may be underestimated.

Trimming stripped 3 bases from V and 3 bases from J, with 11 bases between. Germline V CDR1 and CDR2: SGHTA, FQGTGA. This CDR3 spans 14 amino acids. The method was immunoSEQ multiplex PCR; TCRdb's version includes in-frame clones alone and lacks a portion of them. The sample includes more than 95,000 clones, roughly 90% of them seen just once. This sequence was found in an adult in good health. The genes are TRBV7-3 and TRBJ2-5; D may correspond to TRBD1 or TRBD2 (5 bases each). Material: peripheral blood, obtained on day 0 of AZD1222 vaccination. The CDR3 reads CASSFNGAKETQYF. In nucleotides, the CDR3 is TGTGCCAGCAGCTTCAACGGGGCGAAAGAGACCCAGTACTTC. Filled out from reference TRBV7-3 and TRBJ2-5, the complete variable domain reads GAGVSQTPSNKVTEKGKYVELRCDPISGHTALYWYRQSLGQGPEFLIYFQGTGAADDSGLPNDRFFAVRPEGSVSTLKIQRTERGDSAVYLCASSFNGAKETQYFGPGTRLLVL.